The rows below give T cell receptor beta chains drawn from one sample of a study of blood T cell repertoires in COVID-19. TCRdb's copy holds only in-frame clones and misses some; the assay was immunoSEQ multiplex PCR. The profile shows 30,000 to 40,000 clones, around 90% of them singletons. The material sequenced was peripheral blood. These receptors were collected from a human donor in a cohort sampled during active COVID-19. Each CDR3 is given with its conserved first and last residue.

TRBV6-5	15	TRBJ2-3	CASRGDRRRTDTQYF
TRBV6-5	15	TRBJ2-7	CASSYSRQGAGEQYF
TRBV20-1	14	TRBJ2-7	CSASFGGNSYEQYF
TRBV5-4	13	TRBJ2-5	CASKISARETQYF
TRBV11-3	15	TRBJ2-3	CASSQTGDGTDTQYF
TRBV6-5	15	TRBJ2-2	CASSLDREGSGELFF
TRBV19	16	TRBJ1-1	CASSAPGQAMNTEAFF
TRBV19	12	TRBJ1-4	CASSKGAEKLFF
TRBV6-5	14	TRBJ2-1	CASSFRELSGEQFF
TRBV28	17	TRBJ2-3	CATESGTSGLGSDTQYF
TRBV27	15	TRBJ2-7	CASRSGGAGYPEQYF
TRBV24-1	17	TRBJ2-3	CATSEVDRGSSTDTQYF
TRBV6-2/TRBV6-3	16	TRBJ2-3	CASSYPLSGRGDTQYF
TRBV18	12	TRBJ1-2	CASSGTDYGYTF
TRBV6-5	13	TRBJ2-7	CASSSQRLREQYF
TRBV11-3	14	TRBJ2-1	CASSLGRAYNEQFF
TRBV6-1	16	TRBJ1-2	CASSEHPSTANYGYTF
TRBV24-1	19	TRBJ2-5	CATSDSYQKYRGAQETQYF
TRBV24-1	15	TRBJ2-1	CATSETSGRANEQFF
TRBV12-3/TRBV12-4	12	TRBJ2-3	CASSRTGDTQYF
TRBV11-3	14	TRBJ2-2	CASSSQGSTGELFF
TRBV27	15	TRBJ2-5	CASQRRGLDQETQYF
TRBV19	20	TRBJ1-2	CASSMSAPGLGGLDNYGYTF
TRBV28	18	TRBJ1-1	CASKPLQGAFGYNTEAFF
TRBV11-3	19	TRBJ2-2	CASSPGQSSRAPNTGELFF
TRBV2	15	TRBJ2-7	CASSVSRMPSYEQYF
TRBV27	12	TRBJ2-7	CASSPQGYEQYF
TRBV10-2	17	TRBJ2-2	CASSERTSGVFTGELFF
TRBV19	14	TRBJ2-2	CASSIQGSTGELFF
TRBV7-2	14	TRBJ2-4	CASSLLGQKNIQYF
TRBV6-5	15	TRBJ1-6	CATVDPTGFNSPLHF
TRBV4-2	16	TRBJ1-1	CASSPHATGRSTEAFF
TRBV5-1	14	TRBJ1-3	CASSLALNGNTIYF
TRBV10-2	15	TRBJ2-5	CASRASGEVQETQYF
TRBV7-9	15	TRBJ1-2	CASSLDEGANYGYTF
TRBV4-3	15	TRBJ2-7	CASSQESGGAYEQYF
TRBV7-3	15	TRBJ2-3	CASSLYGGRSDTQYF
TRBV5-1	16	TRBJ1-1	CASSLSFGTGGTEAFF
TRBV7-2	19	TRBJ2-1	CASSLAARRLAGRRDEQFF
TRBV2	17	TRBJ2-3	CASSGASGRTRTDTQYF
TRBV7-9	15	TRBJ2-7	CASSFRGQAPYEQYF
TRBV5-5	15	TRBJ2-1	CASRLNSASYNEQFF
TRBV5-1	14	TRBJ2-7	CASSRGGESYEQYF
TRBV5-1	18	TRBJ2-3	CASSKLAGRLSFTDTQYF
TRBV7-8	14	TRBJ1-4	CASSATGNNEKLFF
TRBV7-2	15	TRBJ2-1	CASTFALEWTNEQFF
TRBV24-1	15	TRBJ2-3	CATSSNRGNTDTQYF
TRBV18	17	TRBJ1-5	CASSSRDSEFSNQPQHF
TRBV5-1	13	TRBJ2-7	CASGRDRGNEQYF
TRBV6-5	13	TRBJ2-3	CASTFPGTDTQYF
TRBV15	15	TRBJ1-6	CATSRDTTGGSPLHF
TRBV5-1	14	TRBJ2-5	CASSLAGGGETQYF
TRBV6-2/TRBV6-3	13	TRBJ1-5	CASSTLRNQPQHF
TRBV3-1/TRBV3-2	16	TRBJ1-6	CASSQDADRVYSPLHF
TRBV3-1/TRBV3-2	15	TRBJ2-1	CATRSREGRYNEQFF
TRBV19	17	TRBJ2-6	CASSIQRAGSGANVLTF